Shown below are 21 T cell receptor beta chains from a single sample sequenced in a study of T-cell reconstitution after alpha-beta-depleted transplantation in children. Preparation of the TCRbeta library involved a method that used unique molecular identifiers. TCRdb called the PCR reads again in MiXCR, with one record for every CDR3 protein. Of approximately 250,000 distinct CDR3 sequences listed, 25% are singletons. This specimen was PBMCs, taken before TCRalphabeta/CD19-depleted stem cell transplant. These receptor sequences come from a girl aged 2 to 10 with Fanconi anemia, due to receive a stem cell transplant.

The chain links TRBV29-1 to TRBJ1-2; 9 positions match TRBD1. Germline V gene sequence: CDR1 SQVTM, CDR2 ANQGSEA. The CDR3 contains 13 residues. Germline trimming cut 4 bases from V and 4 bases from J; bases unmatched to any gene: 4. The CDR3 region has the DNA TGCAGCGTTGGGGGACAGGGAAGCTATGGCTACACCTTC. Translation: CSVGGQGSYGYTF. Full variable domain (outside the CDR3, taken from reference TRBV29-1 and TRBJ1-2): SAVISQKPSRDICQRGTSLTIQCQVDSQVTMMFWYRQQPGQSLTLIATANQGSEATYESGFVIDKFPISRPNLTFSTLTVSNMSPEDSSIYLCSVGGQGSYGYTFGSGTRLTVV.

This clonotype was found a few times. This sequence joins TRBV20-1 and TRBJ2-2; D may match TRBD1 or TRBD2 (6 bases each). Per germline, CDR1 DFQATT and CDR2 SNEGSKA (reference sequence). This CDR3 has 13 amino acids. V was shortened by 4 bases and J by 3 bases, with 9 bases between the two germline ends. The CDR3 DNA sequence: TGCAGTGCTACGGGGGCCCACACCGGGGAGCTGTTTTTT. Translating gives CSATGAHTGELFF.

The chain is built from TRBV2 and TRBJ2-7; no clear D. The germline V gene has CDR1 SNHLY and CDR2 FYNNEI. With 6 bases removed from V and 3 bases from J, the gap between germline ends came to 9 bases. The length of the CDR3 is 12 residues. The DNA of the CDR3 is TGTGCCAGCAGAGGGCCCGTCTACGAGCAGTACTTC. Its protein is CASRGPVYEQYF.

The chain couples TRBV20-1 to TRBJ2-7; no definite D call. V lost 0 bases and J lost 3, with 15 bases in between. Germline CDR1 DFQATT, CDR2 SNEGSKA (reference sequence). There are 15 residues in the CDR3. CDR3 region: CSARDHFSRDYEQYF. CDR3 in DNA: TGCAGTGCTAGAGATCACTTTAGCAGAGACTACGAGCAGTACTTC.

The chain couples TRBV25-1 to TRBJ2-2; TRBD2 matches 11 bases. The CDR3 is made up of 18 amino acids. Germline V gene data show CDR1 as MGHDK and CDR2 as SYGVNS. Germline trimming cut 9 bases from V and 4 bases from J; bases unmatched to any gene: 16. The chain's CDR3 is CASFAGLADATGTGELFF. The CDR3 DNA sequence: TGTGCCAGTTTTGCGGGACTAGCGGATGCGACGGGCACCGGGGAGCTGTTTTTT.

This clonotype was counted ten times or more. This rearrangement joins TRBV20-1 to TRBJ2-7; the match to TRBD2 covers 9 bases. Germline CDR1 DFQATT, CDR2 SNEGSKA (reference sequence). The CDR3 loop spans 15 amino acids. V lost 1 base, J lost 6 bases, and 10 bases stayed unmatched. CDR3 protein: CSARVVARGGSEQYF. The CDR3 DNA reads TGCAGTGCTAGAGTGGTAGCGCGGGGGGGATCCGAGCAGTACTTC.

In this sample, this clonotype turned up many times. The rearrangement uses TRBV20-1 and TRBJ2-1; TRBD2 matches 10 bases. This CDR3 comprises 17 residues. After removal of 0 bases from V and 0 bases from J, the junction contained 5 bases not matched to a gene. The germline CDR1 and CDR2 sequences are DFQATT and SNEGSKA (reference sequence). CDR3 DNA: TGCAGTGCTAGAGAGATTAGCGGGGGGTTCTCCTACAATGAGCAGTTCTTC. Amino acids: CSAREISGGFSYNEQFF.

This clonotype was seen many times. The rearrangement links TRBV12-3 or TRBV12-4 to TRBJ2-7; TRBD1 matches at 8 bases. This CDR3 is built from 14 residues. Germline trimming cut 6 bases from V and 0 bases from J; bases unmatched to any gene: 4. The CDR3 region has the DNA TGTGCCAGCAGGGGGACAGGCCGCTCCTACGAGCAGTACTTC. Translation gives CASRGTGRSYEQYF.

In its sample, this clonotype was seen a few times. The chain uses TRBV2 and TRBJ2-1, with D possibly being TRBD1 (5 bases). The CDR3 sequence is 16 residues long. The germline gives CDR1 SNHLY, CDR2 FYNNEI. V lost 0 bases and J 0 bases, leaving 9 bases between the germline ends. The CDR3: CASSEARQISYNEQFF. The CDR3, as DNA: TGTGCCAGCAGTGAAGCCAGACAGATCTCCTACAATGAGCAGTTCTTC.

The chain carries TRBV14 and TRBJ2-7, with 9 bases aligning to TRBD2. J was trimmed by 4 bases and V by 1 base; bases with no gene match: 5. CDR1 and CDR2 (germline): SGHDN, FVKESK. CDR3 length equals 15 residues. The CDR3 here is CASSQGVSGSYEQYF. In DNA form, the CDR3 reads TGTGCCAGCAGCCAAGGGGTTAGCGGGAGTTACGAGCAGTACTTC.

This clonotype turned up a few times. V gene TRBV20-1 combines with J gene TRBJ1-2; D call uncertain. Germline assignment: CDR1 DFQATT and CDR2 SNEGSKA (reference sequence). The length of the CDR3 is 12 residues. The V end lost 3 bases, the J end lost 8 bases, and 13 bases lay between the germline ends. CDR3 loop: CSASYLGGGYTF. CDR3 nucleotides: TGCAGTGCTAGTTATCTGGGCGGGGGCTACACCTTC.

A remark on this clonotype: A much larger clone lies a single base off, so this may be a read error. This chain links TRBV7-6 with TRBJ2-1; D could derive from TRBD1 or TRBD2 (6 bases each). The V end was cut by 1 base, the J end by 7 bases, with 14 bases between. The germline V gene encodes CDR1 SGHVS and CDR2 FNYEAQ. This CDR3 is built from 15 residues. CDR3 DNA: TGTGCCAGCAGCTTAGAGGGGGGCGCTCGGAATGAGCAGTTCTTC. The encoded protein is CASSLEGGARNEQFF.

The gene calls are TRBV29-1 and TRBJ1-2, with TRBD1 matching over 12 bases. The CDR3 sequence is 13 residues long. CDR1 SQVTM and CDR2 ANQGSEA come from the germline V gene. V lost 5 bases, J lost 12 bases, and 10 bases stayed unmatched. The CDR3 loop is CSVSGTGGAFDTF. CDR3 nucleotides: TGCAGCGTTTCCGGGACAGGGGGCGCCTTTGACACCTTC.

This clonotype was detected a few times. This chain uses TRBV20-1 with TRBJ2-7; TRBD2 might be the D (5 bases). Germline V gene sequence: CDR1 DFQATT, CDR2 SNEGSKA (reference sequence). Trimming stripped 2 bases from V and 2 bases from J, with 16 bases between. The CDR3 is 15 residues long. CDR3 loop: CSARSLTRATYEQYF. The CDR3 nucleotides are TGCAGTGCTAGATCCCTAACTAGGGCCACCTACGAGCAGTACTTC.

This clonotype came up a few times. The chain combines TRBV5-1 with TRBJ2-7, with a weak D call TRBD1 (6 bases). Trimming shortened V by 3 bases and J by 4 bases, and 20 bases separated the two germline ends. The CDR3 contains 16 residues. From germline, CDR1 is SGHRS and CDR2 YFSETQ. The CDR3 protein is CASSSVSQGSVYEQYF. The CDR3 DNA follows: TGCGCCAGCAGCTCCGTATCACAGGGCAGCGTTTACGAGCAGTACTTC.

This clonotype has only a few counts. The CDR3: CSVDKGLAAYNEQFF. Here the CDR3 DNA reads TGCAGCGTTGATAAGGGACTAGCGGCCTACAATGAGCAGTTCTTC. The chain has TRBV29-1 and TRBJ2-1; 11 positions agree with TRBD2. V shed 3 bases and J 2 bases; nucleotides not matched to a gene: 3. Germline V gene sequence: CDR1 SQVTM, CDR2 ANQGSEA. The CDR3 is made up of 15 amino acids.

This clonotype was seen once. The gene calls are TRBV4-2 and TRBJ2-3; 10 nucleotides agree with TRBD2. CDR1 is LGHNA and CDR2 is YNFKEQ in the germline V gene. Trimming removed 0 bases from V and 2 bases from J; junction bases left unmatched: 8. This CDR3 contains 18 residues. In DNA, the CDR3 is TGTGCCAGCAGCCAAGAAGCTAGCGGGAGTCGCTTCACAGATACGCAGTATTTT. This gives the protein CASSQEASGSRFTDTQYF.

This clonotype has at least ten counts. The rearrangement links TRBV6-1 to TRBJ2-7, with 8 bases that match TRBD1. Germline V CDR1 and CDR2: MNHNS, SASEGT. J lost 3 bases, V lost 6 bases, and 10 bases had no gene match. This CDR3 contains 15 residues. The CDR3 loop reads CASRRPGQVLYEQYF. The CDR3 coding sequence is TGTGCCAGCAGACGTCCGGGACAGGTCCTCTACGAGCAGTACTTC.

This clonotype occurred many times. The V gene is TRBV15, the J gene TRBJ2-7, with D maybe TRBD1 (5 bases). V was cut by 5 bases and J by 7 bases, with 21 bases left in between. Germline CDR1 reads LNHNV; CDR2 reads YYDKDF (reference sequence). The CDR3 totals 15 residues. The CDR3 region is CATSRVHEGAMEQYF. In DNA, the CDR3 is TGTGCCACCAGCCGGGTGCATGAAGGGGCAATGGAGCAGTACTTC.

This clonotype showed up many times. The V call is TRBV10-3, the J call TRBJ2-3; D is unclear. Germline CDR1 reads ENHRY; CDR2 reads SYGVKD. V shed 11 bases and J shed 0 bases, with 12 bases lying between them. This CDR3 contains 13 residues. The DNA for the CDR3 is TGTGCCTCCCAGACCCGAAGCACAGATACGCAGTATTTT. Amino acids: CASQTRSTDTQYF.

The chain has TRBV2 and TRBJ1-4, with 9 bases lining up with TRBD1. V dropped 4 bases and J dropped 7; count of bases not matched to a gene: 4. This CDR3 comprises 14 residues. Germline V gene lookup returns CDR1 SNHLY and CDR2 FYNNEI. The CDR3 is CASSAGQGGEKLFF. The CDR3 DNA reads TGTGCCAGCAGTGCGGGACAGGGTGGTGAAAAACTGTTTTTT.